These T cell receptor beta chains were read from a single sample in a study of blood T cell repertoires in COVID-19. The assay was immunoSEQ multiplex PCR, and TCRdb's table has in-frame clones only and misses some. In the table there are roughly 350,000 clones, around 89% of which are singletons. Sequencing was performed on peripheral blood. Every receptor here comes from a woman aged 45 to 65 with active or convalescent COVID-19. Both conserved end residues are part of each CDR3. D genes are given only for firm matches. A row's size may be missing; if present it is once, few, many or a size class.

>18|-|few|TRBV9|TRBJ1-4
CASSVGSLQGWTNEKLFF
TGTGCCAGCAGCGTAGGCTCGCTTCAGGGGTGGACTAATGAAAAACTGTTTTTT
>14|-|-|TRBV28|TRBJ1-1
CASSAPRVGTEAFF
TGTGCCAGCAGTGCCCCTCGGGTGGGCACTGAAGCTTTCTTT
>15|-|-|TRBV7-2|TRBJ1-3
CASSLTVAGGNTIYF
TGTGCCAGCAGCCTCACGGTGGCGGGAGGAAACACCATATATTTT
>14|TRBD1|-|TRBV7-8|TRBJ1-2
CASSLGTGGASYTF
TGTGCCAGCAGCCTAGGGACAGGGGGCGCGAGCTACACCTTC
>16|-|-|TRBV11-2|TRBJ1-1
CASSFGVTRVSTEAFF
TGTGCCAGCAGCTTCGGGGTAACAAGGGTGAGCACTGAAGCTTTCTTT
>15|-|-|TRBV9|TRBJ1-4
CASSVGWQTNEKLFF
TGTGCCAGCAGCGTAGGGTGGCAGACTAATGAAAAACTGTTTTTT
>16|-|-|TRBV4-2|TRBJ1-4
CASSQDLRQAREKLFF
TGTGCCAGCAGCCAAGATCTTAGGCAGGCCCGTGAAAAACTGTTTTTT
>16|TRBD2|once|TRBV5-1|TRBJ2-7
CASSLVWTSGSYEQYF
TGCGCCAGCAGCTTGGTGTGGACTAGCGGGAGTTACGAGCAGTACTTC
>15|TRBD1|-|TRBV7-2|TRBJ1-4
CASSLGDRANEKLFF
TGTGCCAGCAGCTTAGGGGACAGAGCTAATGAAAAACTGTTTTTT
>15|TRBD1|once|TRBV19|TRBJ1-1
CASSILGTANTEAFF
TGTGCCAGTAGCATCCTTGGGACAGCGAACACTGAAGCTTTCTTT
>15|-|-|TRBV2|TRBJ1-5
CASRPGGAHNQPQHF
TGTGCCAGCAGGCCCGGGGGGGCCCACAATCAGCCCCAGCATTTT
>15|TRBD1|-|TRBV7-9|TRBJ1-1
CASSFSGQGGTEAFF
TGTGCCAGCAGCTTTAGCGGACAGGGGGGCACTGAAGCTTTCTTT